A selection of T cell receptor beta chains follows, all from one sample in a study of beta chain features in type 1 diabetes. Sequencing was performed with immunoSEQ multiplex PCR; in TCRdb, only in-frame clones are kept and a portion is missing. In the table there are just over 600,000 clones, around 15% of which are singletons. Sequenced sample: naive CD4+ T cells from blood. All receptors derive from a man between 18 and 29 years old in good health. The CDR3 runs from the conserved cysteine through the conserved F or W. The D gene is left open where the match is weak. Part of the rows lack a size; the others show once, few, many or a class for expanded clones.

TGTGCCAGCAGCTCTAGGACCGTTCCTAGAGGAAACACCATATATTTT,CASSSRTVPRGNTIYF,TRBV7-9,NA,NA,TRBJ1-3
TGTGCCAGCAGCAGCGGGACTAGCGGTACCTACGAGCAGTACTTC,CASSSGTSGTYEQYF,TRBV4-2,few,TRBD2,TRBJ2-7
TGTGCCAGCAGTTACCACGGACAGTCTTACGAGCAGTACTTC,CASSYHGQSYEQYF,TRBV6-5,NA,NA,TRBJ2-7
TGCGCCAGCAGCTCGGGACTTAACTATGGCTACACCTTC,CASSSGLNYGYTF,TRBV4-3,few,NA,TRBJ1-2
TGTGCCAGCAGCCCCTTAGAGGAGAGGGGCATGTACGAGCAGTACTTC,CASSPLEERGMYEQYF,TRBV7-6,NA,NA,TRBJ2-7
TGTGCCAGCAGCTTGACTAGCGGAGCCTACAATGAGCAGTTCTTC,CASSLTSGAYNEQFF,TRBV5-4,few,TRBD2,TRBJ2-1
TGCGCCAGCAGCTTGGAGGGCAGGGTCAACGAGCAGTACTTC,CASSLEGRVNEQYF,TRBV5-1,NA,NA,TRBJ2-7
TGTGCCAGCTCACCTTACCGAAATGGCGAGCAGTACTTC,CASSPYRNGEQYF,TRBV18,NA,NA,TRBJ2-7
TGTGCCAGCAAAGGACGGAGCACCGGGGAGCTGTTTTTT,CASKGRSTGELFF,TRBV25-1,NA,NA,TRBJ2-2
TGTGCCACCAGCAGATATAATCAGCCCCAGCATTTT,CATSRYNQPQHF,TRBV15,NA,NA,TRBJ1-5
TGTGCCACCAGCAGAGATCGAAATGGGCAGTTCTTC,CATSRDRNGQFF,TRBV15,NA,NA,TRBJ2-1
TGTGCCAGCAGCGTAGTTACGGCAGGGGCGTTCTACGAGCAGTACTTC,CASSVVTAGAFYEQYF,TRBV6-6,few,NA,TRBJ2-7
TGTGCCAGCAACGAACTAGCGGGCTACAATGAGCAGTTCTTC,CASNELAGYNEQFF,TRBV27,few,TRBD2,TRBJ2-1
TGTGCCAGCAGCTTAGACAGGGGGCAACAGGCACCCCTCCACTTT,CASSLDRGQQAPLHF,TRBV5-8,NA,TRBD1,TRBJ1-6
TGTGCCAGCAGCTCCCTAACAGGGACTCAACTCTACGAGCAGTACTTC,CASSSLTGTQLYEQYF,TRBV11-2,NA,NA,TRBJ2-7
TGCAGCGTGGGGGAGGAGGGGGCGTTCTTC,CSVGEEGAFF,TRBV29-1,NA,NA,TRBJ2-1
TGTGCCAGCAGCCCATCAGATCAGCCCCAGCATTTT,CASSPSDQPQHF,TRBV9,few,NA,TRBJ1-5
TGTGCCAGCAGCTCCGAGACCCAGTACTTC,CASSSETQYF,TRBV11-2,NA,NA,TRBJ2-5
TGTGCCAGCAGCCCTAGCGGGAGGGAGACCCAGTACTTC,CASSPSGRETQYF,TRBV6-5,NA,TRBD2,TRBJ2-5